The 10 T cell receptor beta chains given below trace back to one sample, sequenced in a study of T cells in tumors after PD-1 blockade. This table comes from immunoSEQ multiplex PCR, and its TCRdb copy is limited to in-frame clones, with some not included. The sample shows approximately 47,000 clones, 81% of them seen only once. The sequenced sample was PBMCs, obtained before anti-PD-1 treatment. Receptors originate from a human donor with basal cell carcinoma.

This clone was recorded a few times. This rearrangement joins TRBV5-1 to TRBJ2-3; a possible D gene is TRBD2 (6 bases). The V gene's germline CDR1 is SGHRS and CDR2 YFSETQ. V dropped 0 bases and J dropped 4 bases, with 18 bases sitting between them. The length of the CDR3 is 17 residues. The chain's CDR3 is CASSLGQTIGGADTQYF. DNA for the CDR3: TGCGCCAGCAGCTTGGGGCAGACCATCGGGGGTGCAGATACGCAGTATTTT.

V is TRBV11-3 and J is TRBJ2-2; TRBD1 aligns across 7 bases. Germline V gene lookup returns CDR1 SGHNT and CDR2 YENEEA. The CDR3 extends over 17 amino acids. Trimming took 0 bases from V and 0 from J; bases not matched to a gene: 4. DNA of the CDR3: TGTGCCAGCAGCTTAGATGTCCAGGGGGCGAACACCGGGGAGCTGTTTTTT. Amino acid sequence: CASSLDVQGANTGELFF.

This clone was picked up a small number of times. Germline is not matched at one junction end, which may reflect a read error. The V and J genes are TRBV6-5 and TRBJ1-2; D unresolved. Germline CDR1 and CDR2: MNHEY and SVGAGI. This CDR3 comprises 12 residues. The CDR3 nucleotides are TGTGCCAGCAGGAAGGACGTATATGGTTACACCTTC. It yields the protein CASRKDVYGYTF.

The gene calls are TRBV5-4 and TRBJ2-1; D call uncertain. Per the germline V gene, CDR1 is SGHNT and CDR2 is YYREEE (reference sequence). The CDR3 is 13 amino acids. Trimming stripped 2 bases from V and 10 bases from J, with 13 bases between. In nucleotides, the CDR3 is TGTGCCAGCAGCTTAATAAGTGCTGGGGAGCAGTTCTTC. It yields the protein CASSLISAGEQFF.

This chain connects TRBV4-1 to TRBJ2-1; 8 nucleotides align to TRBD1. J was trimmed by 0 bases and V by 0 bases; bases with no gene match: 7. The CDR3 is made up of 18 amino acids. Looked up from germline, CDR1 is MGHRA and CDR2 is YSYEKL. The CDR3 DNA reads as TGCGCCAGCAGCCAAGACGCTCTCAGGGGGCTCTCCTACAATGAGCAGTTCTTC. Protein: CASSQDALRGLSYNEQFF.

The chain has TRBV15 and TRBJ2-3; 8 bases align to TRBD1. The CDR3 covers 15 residues. The V gene's germline CDR1 is LNHNV and CDR2 YYDKDF (reference sequence). Trimming removed 5 bases from V and 1 base from J; junction bases left unmatched: 5. As DNA, the CDR3 is TGTGCCACCAGCCGCAGGACAGGGCGCACAGATACGCAGTATTTT. It encodes CATSRRTGRTDTQYF.

V is TRBV5-5 and J is TRBJ2-5; D may be TRBD1 (6 bases). Trimming cost V 4 bases and J 0 bases, with 16 bases left between them. The CDR3 totals 16 residues. CDR1 and CDR2 from the germline V gene are SGHKS and YYEKEE (reference sequence). The DNA for the CDR3 is TGTGCCAGCAGCCCTTTCTCCGGGACAAACCAAGAGACCCAGTACTTC. It is translated as CASSPFSGTNQETQYF.

The V gene is TRBV10-3, the J gene TRBJ2-2, with 7 bases identical to TRBD1. The CDR3 is made up of 16 amino acids. V trimming: 7 bases; J trimming: 1 base; junction bases outside the gene matches: 9. Per the germline V gene, CDR1 is ENHRY and CDR2 is SYGVKD. As DNA, the CDR3 is TGTGCCATCAAGGGCTCGGGACAGCTGAACACCGGGGAGCTGTTTTTT. It is translated as CAIKGSGQLNTGELFF.

V and J are TRBV4-2 and TRBJ1-2, with a possible D match to TRBD1 (5 bases). This CDR3 comprises 17 residues. V lost 7 bases, J lost 1 base, and 22 bases lay in between. Looked up from germline, CDR1 is LGHNA and CDR2 is YNFKEQ. CDR3 in amino acids: CASTRNTGTGNNYGYTF. The CDR3 nucleotides read TGTGCCAGCACCCGAAACACCGGGACGGGAAATAACTATGGCTACACCTTC.

V gene TRBV18 combines with J gene TRBJ1-5; 9 bases agree with TRBD1. CDR3 size: 16 residues. V trimming: 2 bases; J trimming: 3 bases; junction bases outside the gene matches: 5. The V gene's germline CDR1 is KGHSH and CDR2 LQKENI. CDR3 sequence reads: CASSPNGDRDNQPQHF. The CDR3 bases are TGTGCCAGCTCACCAAACGGGGACAGGGACAATCAGCCCCAGCATTTT.